A single sample is the source of the 8 T cell receptor beta chains below, sequenced in a study of shared clonotypes between healthy human individuals. Data came from immunoSEQ multiplex PCR; TCRdb stores just in-frame clones and leaves some out. The sample lists about 1 million clones; around 76% were seen once. Sample: memory CD4+ T cells sorted from blood. Subset defined: CD45RA-negative fraction. These TCRs come from a man aged 18-30 years in good health.

Comment on this clone: At the DNA level, this CDR3 is encoded by other sequences in the same sample as well. The chain uses TRBV7-3 and TRBJ2-5; 8 bases are a match to TRBD2. This CDR3 spans 15 amino acids. Germline V lookup: CDR1 SGHTA, CDR2 FQGTGA. J was trimmed by 2 bases and V by 4 bases; bases with no gene match: 6. The CDR3 DNA reads TGTGCCAGCAGCTCCTCGGGGGGGCCACAAGAGACCCAGTACTTC. Amino acid sequence: CASSSSGGPQETQYF.

On this clone: This specimen includes other DNA sequences encoding the same CDR3. The chain recombines TRBV5-1 with TRBJ2-3; weak D call: TRBD2 (6 bases). The germline gives CDR1 SGHRS, CDR2 YFSETQ. This CDR3 has 14 amino acids. Trimming pared 2 bases from V and 6 bases from J, leaving 13 bases between. CDR3 loop: CASSLGSRGDTQYF. For the CDR3, the DNA is TGCGCCAGCAGCTTAGGGAGCCGGGGGGATACGCAGTATTTT.

V usage is TRBV6-5 and J usage is TRBJ2-7; D perhaps matches TRBD2 (6 bases). The CDR3 is made up of 15 amino acids. Germline V gene lookup returns CDR1 MNHEY and CDR2 SVGAGI. The V end lost 2 bases, the J end lost 2 bases, and 13 bases lay between the germline ends. The CDR3 here is CASSYGSGATYEQYF. The CDR3 nucleotides read TGTGCCAGCAGTTACGGGTCGGGAGCTACCTACGAGCAGTACTTC.

This chain uses TRBV5-1 with TRBJ2-3; D is uncertain. The CDR3 extends over 14 amino acids. The V and J ends lost 0 bases and 1 base respectively, with 6 bases between them. The germline CDR1 and CDR2 sequences are SGHRS and YFSETQ. The DNA of the CDR3 is TGCGCCAGCAGCTTGGAACCAGGCACAGATACGCAGTATTTT. It yields the protein CASSLEPGTDTQYF.

The chain employs TRBV12-2 and TRBJ2-2; TRBD2, the table's D call, was not compared with the DNA. TRBV12-2 is recorded as a pseudogene. The CDR3 sequence is 11 residues long. DNA for the CDR3: TGTGCAAGTCGCCCCTATGGGGAGCTGTTTTTT. Protein product: CASRPYGELFF.

The sample holds one count of this clone. The rearrangement links TRBV21-1 to TRBJ2-7; the DNA was not used to check the table's D call, TRBD1. TRBV21-1 is recorded as a pseudogene. This CDR3 comprises 13 residues. Here the CDR3 reads CASSNRPGNEQYF. Written as DNA, the CDR3 is TGTGCCAGCAGCAACCGACCAGGCAACGAGCAGTACTTC.

This clone was recorded only once. The J gene is TRBJ2-2, the V gene TRBV6-1, with TRBD2 matching 8 bases. This CDR3 is 16 amino acids long. Germline-derived CDR1 and CDR2 are MNHNS and SASEGT. J gave up 5 bases and V 4 bases, and 9 bases lay outside the gene matches. CDR3 residues: CASSVRSGGGTGELFF. The CDR3, as DNA: TGTGCCAGCAGTGTCCGGAGCGGGGGTGGGACCGGGGAGCTGTTTTTT.

This clone has only one observation. The rearrangement links TRBV7-2 to TRBJ2-7, with 12 bases aligning to TRBD2. The CDR3 is 17 amino acids. V lost 3 bases and J lost 1; bases outside the gene matches: 7. Per the germline V gene, CDR1 is SGHTA and CDR2 is FQGNSA. The CDR3 loop is CASSLGSSGRASYEQYF. The DNA of the CDR3 is TGTGCCAGCAGCTTGGGATCTAGCGGGAGGGCTTCCTACGAGCAGTACTTC.